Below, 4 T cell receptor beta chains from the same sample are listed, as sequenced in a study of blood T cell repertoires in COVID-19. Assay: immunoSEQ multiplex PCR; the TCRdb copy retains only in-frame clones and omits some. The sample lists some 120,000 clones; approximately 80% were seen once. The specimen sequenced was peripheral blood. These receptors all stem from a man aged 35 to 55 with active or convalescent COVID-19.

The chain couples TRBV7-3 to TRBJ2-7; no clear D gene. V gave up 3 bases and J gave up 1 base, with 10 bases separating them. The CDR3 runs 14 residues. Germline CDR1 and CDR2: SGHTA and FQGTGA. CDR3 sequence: CASSFLICSYEQYF. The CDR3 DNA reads TGTGCCAGCAGCTTCCTTATCTGTTCCTACGAGCAGTACTTC.

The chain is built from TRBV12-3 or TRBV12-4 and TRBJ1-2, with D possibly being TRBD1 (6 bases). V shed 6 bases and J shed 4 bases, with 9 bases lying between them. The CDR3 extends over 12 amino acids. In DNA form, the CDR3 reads TGTGCCAGCAGCATGACAGGCTATGGCTACACCTTC. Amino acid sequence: CASSMTGYGYTF.

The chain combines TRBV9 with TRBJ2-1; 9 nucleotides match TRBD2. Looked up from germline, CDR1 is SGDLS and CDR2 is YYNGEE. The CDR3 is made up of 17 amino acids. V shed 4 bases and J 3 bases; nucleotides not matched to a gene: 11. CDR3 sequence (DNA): TGTGCCAGCAGCTACTCCTCACTAGCGGGTCTCTACAATGAGCAGTTCTTC. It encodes CASSYSSLAGLYNEQFF.

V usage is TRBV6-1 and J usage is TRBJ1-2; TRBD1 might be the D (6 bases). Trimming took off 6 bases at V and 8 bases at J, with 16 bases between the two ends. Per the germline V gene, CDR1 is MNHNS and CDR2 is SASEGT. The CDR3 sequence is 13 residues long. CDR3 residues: CASSIGGARGYTF. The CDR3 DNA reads TGTGCCAGCAGCATAGGGGGGGCACGGGGCTACACCTTC.